Listed here are 3 T cell receptor beta chains from one sample, sequenced in a study of cytotoxic CD8 clonotypes in ibrutinib-treated CLL. This table comes from immunoSEQ multiplex PCR, and its TCRdb copy is limited to in-frame clones, with some not included. Of around 50,000 clones in the sample, 45% to 70% are singletons; the top ten hold about a fifth. Material: PBMCs, obtained after 24 months of ibrutinib treatment. The source is a human donor with chronic lymphocytic leukemia.

This clone was counted between two and nine times. The chain links TRBV19 to TRBJ1-1, with TRBD1 as a possible D gene (5 bases). From germline, CDR1 is LNHDA and CDR2 SQIVND (reference sequence). This CDR3 is 13 amino acids long. The germline V and J ends were trimmed by 5 bases and 4 bases, with 11 bases remaining between them. CDR3 sequence: CASSWGGGTEAFF. The CDR3, as DNA: TGTGCCAGTAGTTGGGGGGGTGGCACTGAAGCTTTCTTT.

V and J are TRBV6-1 and TRBJ1-5; a possible D gene is TRBD1 (5 bases). Germline V gene sequence: CDR1 MNHNS, CDR2 SASEGT. The CDR3 totals 17 residues. Trimming left V 4 bases short and J 6 bases short, with 22 bases between. DNA of the CDR3: TGTGCCAGCAGTGTGATATGGGACTCCAGGGTCGGTCAGCCCCAGCATTTT. Its protein product is CASSVIWDSRVGQPQHF.

CDR3 coding DNA: TGTGCCACCAGCAGAGGTCAGGGTAGGGATGAAAAACTGTTTTTT. It codes for CATSRGQGRDEKLFF. The chain recombines TRBV15 with TRBJ1-4; the D gene is possibly TRBD1 (5 bases). The CDR3 sequence is 15 residues long. Deletions cut 1 base from V and 6 bases from J, with 12 bases between. Germline CDR1 reads LNHNV; CDR2 reads YYDKDF (reference sequence).